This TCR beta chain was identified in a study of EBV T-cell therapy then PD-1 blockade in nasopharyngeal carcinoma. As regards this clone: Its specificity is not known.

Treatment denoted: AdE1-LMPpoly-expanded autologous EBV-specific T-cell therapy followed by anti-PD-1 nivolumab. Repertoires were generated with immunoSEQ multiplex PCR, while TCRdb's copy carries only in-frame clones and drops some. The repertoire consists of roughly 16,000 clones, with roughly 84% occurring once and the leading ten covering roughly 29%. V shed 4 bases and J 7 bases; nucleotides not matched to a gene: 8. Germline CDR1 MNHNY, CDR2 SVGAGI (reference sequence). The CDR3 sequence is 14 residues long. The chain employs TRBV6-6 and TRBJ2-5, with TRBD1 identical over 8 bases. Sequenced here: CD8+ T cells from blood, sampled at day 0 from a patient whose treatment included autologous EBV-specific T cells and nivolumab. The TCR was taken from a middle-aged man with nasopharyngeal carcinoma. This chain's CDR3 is CASSSRTGPVTQYF. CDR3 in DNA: TGTGCCAGCAGTTCCCGGACAGGGCCGGTGACCCAGTACTTC.